The clone carrying this T cell receptor (beta chain) was picked up a small number of times. The antigen is not known. The sample is drawn from a study of cytomegalovirus exposure and HLA in healthy donors. General study points: An Asian-associated ancestry cluster reportedly showed fewer N-insertions than the approximately 650-donor mean in a later analysis. In vitro data verified a few CMV-associated chains as specific for CMV antigens. Reports indicate that TCR beta sequences accurately predicted the HLA-A and HLA-B alleles of most subjects.

Germline CDR1 is SNHLY and CDR2 is FYNNEI. J lost 2 bases, V lost 5 bases, and 4 bases had no gene match. CDR3 length: 17 residues. PCR was performed using 60 Vbeta and 13 Jbeta primers. Profiling relied on immunoSEQ multiplex PCR, and the TCRdb table lists in-frame clones only, not all of them. The table lists 150,000 to 200,000 clones, around 79% of them singletons. The TCR was taken from a woman aged 40 to 49 in good health and CMV-seropositive. This chain uses TRBV2 with TRBJ2-2, with 14 bases identical to TRBD2. Source material: PBMCs. The CDR3 reads CASSRTSGRLNTGELFF. CDR3 nucleotide sequence: TGTGCCAGCAGTCGGACTAGCGGGAGGTTAAACACCGGGGAGCTGTTTTTT.